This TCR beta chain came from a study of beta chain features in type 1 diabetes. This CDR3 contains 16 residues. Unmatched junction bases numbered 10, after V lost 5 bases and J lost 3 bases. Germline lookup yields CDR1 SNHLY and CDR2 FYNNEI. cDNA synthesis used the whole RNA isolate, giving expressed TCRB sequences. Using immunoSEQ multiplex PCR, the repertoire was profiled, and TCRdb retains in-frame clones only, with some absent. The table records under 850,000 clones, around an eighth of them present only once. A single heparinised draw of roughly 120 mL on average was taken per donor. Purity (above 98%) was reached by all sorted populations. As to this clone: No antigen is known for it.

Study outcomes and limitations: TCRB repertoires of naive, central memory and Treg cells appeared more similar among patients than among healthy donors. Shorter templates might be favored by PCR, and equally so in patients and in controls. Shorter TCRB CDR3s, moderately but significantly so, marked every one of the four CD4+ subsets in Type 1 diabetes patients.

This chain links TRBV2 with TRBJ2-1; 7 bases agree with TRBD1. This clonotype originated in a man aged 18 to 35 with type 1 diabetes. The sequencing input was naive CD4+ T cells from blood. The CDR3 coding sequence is TGTGCCAGCAGTACCCTAGGGGCAGGGGGCTACAATGAGCAGTTCTTC. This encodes CASSTLGAGGYNEQFF.